These 11 T cell receptor beta chains were all obtained from the same sample, sequenced in a study of T cell clonality in common variable immunodeficiency (dated by TCRdb to the mid-2010s). Overall study results and their limits: Fewer deletions and N-nucleotide insertions were reportedly observed in CVID TCRbeta sequences, and highly modified clones with 13 or more V deletions were reportedly absent from CVID TCRbeta sequences.

Their antigens remain unidentified. The library was prepared using the immunoSEQ multiplex PCR assay. As stored in TCRdb, this immuneACCESS dataset retains in-frame rearrangements with V and J assigned. A fraction of the clones does not appear; measured against another copy, unresolved V genes explain less than half of the discrepancy, and the remainder lacks a known reason. The sample records about 16,000 clones, none occurring a single time. In total, the top ten clones hold 13% to 15% of the sample. The sequencing sample was made of peripheral blood mononuclear cells. These receptors were obtained from a human donor with common variable immunodeficiency.

The table lists this clone with many counts. CDR3 sequence reads: CASDSYEQYF. The covered CDR3 bases are TGTGCCTCGGACAGCTACGAG. V usage is TRBV30 and J usage is TRBJ2-7, with D possibly TRBD1 on 6 matching bases. With the read ending 3 residues before the CDR3 end, the germline J gene is used to fill in that end. The CDR3 runs 10 residues. V was cut by 7 bases and J by 3 bases, with 7 bases left in between. Germline CDR1 and CDR2: GTSNPN and SVGIG (reference sequence).

This clone was observed a few times. The read ends 3 residues early relative to the CDR3; the germline J gene fills the gap. V usage is TRBV6-2 or TRBV6-3 and J usage is TRBJ2-7; TRBD2 aligns across 10 bases. Trimming at V came to 7 bases and at J to 6 bases, leaving 9 bases not matched to a gene. The CDR3 totals 14 residues. The germline V gene encodes CDR1 MNHEY and CDR2 SVGEGT. CDR3 bases read: TGTGCCAGCAAACATAGCGGGGGGCAATTCGAG. Its protein is CASKHSGGQFE. The full CDR3 protein reads CASKHSGGQFEQYF.

This clone was observed a handful of times. The read terminates 3 residues ahead of where the CDR3 ends, so the germline J gene completes it. The V and J genes are TRBV10-3 and TRBJ1-6; possible D gene TRBD1, 6 bases. This CDR3 contains 15 residues. V lost 3 bases and J 10 bases, leaving 16 bases between the germline ends. The V gene's germline CDR1 is ENHRY and CDR2 SYGVKD. CDR3 loop: CAISEGEGGGSPLHF. The CDR3 bases that were read are TGTGCCATCAGTGAAGGGGAAGGGGGTGGATCACCC.

Comment on this clone: The missing CDR3 end, 3 residues past where the read stops, is filled in from the germline J gene. This chain uses TRBV18 with TRBJ1-2; no clear D gene. The CDR3 covers 14 residues. Germline CDR1 KGHSH, CDR2 LQKENI. The CDR3 reads CASSPQGPVEGYTF. The sequenced part of the CDR3 DNA is TGTGCCAGCTCACCACAGGGTCCCGTGGAGGGC.

As regards this clone: The sequence runs out 3 residues before the end of the CDR3; the remainder is reconstructed from the germline J gene. The genes are TRBV10-1 and TRBJ2-7; 9 positions agree with TRBD1. The CDR3 length is 15 residues. Germline CDR1 is WNHNN and CDR2 is SYGVQD (reference sequence). Losses at the gene ends were 6 bases for V and 3 bases for J; bases not matched to a gene: 9. CDR3 bases read: TGCGCCAGCAGCCTTACTAGGACAGGGGTCTACGAG. Encoded protein: CASSLTRTGVYE. In full, the CDR3 is CASSLTRTGVYEQYF.

This clone was seen a few times. The CDR3 loop is CASSWGTDTGELFF. Partial CDR3 DNA: TGTGCCAGCAGCTGGGGCACTGACACCGGGGAG. This sequence joins TRBV7-6 and TRBJ2-2; the D gene is possibly TRBD1 (5 bases). The read is 3 residues too short to cover the CDR3 end, so that end is filled in from the germline J gene. The V and J ends lost 4 bases and 3 bases respectively, with 9 bases between them. The germline gives CDR1 SGHVS, CDR2 FNYEAQ. The CDR3 has 14 amino acids.

This clone was recorded at least ten times. The CDR3 here is CASSLGQTYGYTF. The CDR3 DNA, read in part, is TGTGCCAGCTCCTTGGGACAGACCTATGGC. The chain combines TRBV18 with TRBJ1-2, with TRBD1 matching 7 bases. Coverage ceases 3 residues before the CDR3 finishes, and the germline J gene fills in the end. Germline V gene lookup returns CDR1 KGHSH and CDR2 LQKENI. V trimming: 6 bases; J trimming: 4 bases; junction bases outside the gene matches: 5. The CDR3 sequence is 13 residues long.

This clone has only a few counts. The CDR3 is cut off 3 residues early in the read; its end comes from the germline J gene. The V and J genes are TRBV18 and TRBJ1-1; D may be TRBD1 (5 bases). The CDR3 totals 16 residues. Germline CDR1 is KGHSH and CDR2 is LQKENI. Trimming cost V 0 bases and J 0 bases, with 11 bases left between them. The sequenced part of the CDR3 DNA is TGTGCCAGCTCACCACCGACGACAGACATGAACACTGAA. It yields the protein CASSPPTTDMNTE. The CDR3 in full is CASSPPTTDMNTEAFF.

Only a few counts were recorded for this clone. The read ends 3 residues early relative to the CDR3; the germline J gene fills the gap. The chain recombines TRBV19 with TRBJ1-1, with D uncertain. CDR3 length equals 13 residues. Germline CDR1 reads LNHDA; CDR2 reads SQIVND (reference sequence). V shed 7 bases and J shed 0 bases, with 9 bases lying between them. The CDR3 bases that were read are TGTGCCAGTAATCGGGTATTGAACACTGAA. Encoded protein: CASNRVLNTE. The full-length CDR3 reads as CASNRVLNTEAFF.

The table lists this clone with many counts. The CDR3 goes on 3 residues after the read ends, and that part is filled in from the germline J gene. The genes are TRBV5-6 and TRBJ1-2; D may be TRBD1 (5 bases). V lost 4 bases to trimming and J lost 4 bases, with 14 bases between them. Germline V gene data show CDR1 as SGHDT and CDR2 as YYEEEE. The CDR3 extends over 14 amino acids. The CDR3: CASSPNQGLYGYTF. CDR3 DNA (partial): TGTGCCAGCAGCCCAAACCAGGGACTCTATGGC. Based on the CDR3 plus reference TRBV5-6 and TRBJ1-2, the full variable domain is DAGVTQSPTHLIKTRGQQVTLRCSPKSGHDTVSWYQQALGQGPQFIFQYYEEEERQRGNFPDRFSGHQFPNYSSELNVNALLLGDSALYLCASSPNQGLYGYTFGSGTRLTVV.

Remarks on this clone: The read falls 3 residues short of the CDR3 end, and the missing part is taken from the germline J gene. The rearrangement uses TRBV7-2 and TRBJ2-3; TRBD1 matches at 8 bases. Losses at the gene ends were 5 bases for V and 5 bases for J; bases not matched to a gene: 3. Germline V gives CDR1 SGHTA, CDR2 FQGNSA. This CDR3 is 13 amino acids long. The part of the CDR3 DNA that was read is TGTGCCAGCAGCCGCGACAGGGGAGATACG. Its protein product is CASSRDRGDT. The entire CDR3 protein is CASSRDRGDTQYF. Full variable domain (remainder filled in from reference TRBV7-2 and TRBJ2-3): GAGVSQSPSNKVTEKGKDVELRCDPISGHTALYWYRQSLGQGLEFLIYFQGNSAPDKSGLPSDRFSAERTGGSVSTLTIQRTQQEDSAVYLCASSRDRGDTQYFGPGTRLTVL.